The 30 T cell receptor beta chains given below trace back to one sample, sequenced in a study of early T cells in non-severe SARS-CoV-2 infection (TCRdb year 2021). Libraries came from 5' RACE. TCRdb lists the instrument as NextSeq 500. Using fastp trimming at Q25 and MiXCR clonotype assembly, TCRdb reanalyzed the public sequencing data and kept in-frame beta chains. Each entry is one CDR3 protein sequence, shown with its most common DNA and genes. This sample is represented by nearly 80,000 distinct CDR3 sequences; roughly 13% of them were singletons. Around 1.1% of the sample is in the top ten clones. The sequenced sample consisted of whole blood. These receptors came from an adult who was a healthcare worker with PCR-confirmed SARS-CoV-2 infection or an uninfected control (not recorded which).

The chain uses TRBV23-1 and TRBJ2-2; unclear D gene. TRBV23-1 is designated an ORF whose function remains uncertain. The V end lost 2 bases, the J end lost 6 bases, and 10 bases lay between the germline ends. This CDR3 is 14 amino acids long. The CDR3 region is CASSQEDKSGELFF. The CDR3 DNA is TGCGCCAGCAGTCAAGAGGATAAGTCCGGGGAGCTGTTTTTT.

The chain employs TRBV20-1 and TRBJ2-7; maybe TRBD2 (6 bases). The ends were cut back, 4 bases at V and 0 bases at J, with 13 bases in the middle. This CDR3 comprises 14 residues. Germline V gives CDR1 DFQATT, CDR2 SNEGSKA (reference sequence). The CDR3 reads CSATDAGNSYEQYF. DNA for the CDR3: TGCAGTGCTACCGACGCGGGGAACTCCTACGAGCAGTACTTC.

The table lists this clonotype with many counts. The CDR3 bases are TGTGCCAGCAGGAAGGGGGGTAAGACAGGGACTAATTCACCCCTCCACTTT. Protein: CASRKGGKTGTNSPLHF. The chain recombines TRBV6-6 with TRBJ1-6; 7 bases are a match to TRBD1. This CDR3 spans 17 amino acids. V shed 6 bases, J shed 6 bases, and the junction held 14 bases outside the gene matches. Germline values: CDR1 MNHNY, CDR2 SVGAGI (reference sequence).

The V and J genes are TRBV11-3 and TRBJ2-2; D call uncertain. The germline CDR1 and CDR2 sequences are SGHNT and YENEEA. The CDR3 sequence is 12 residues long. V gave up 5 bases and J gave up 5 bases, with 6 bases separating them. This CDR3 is CASSGITGELFF. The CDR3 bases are TGTGCCAGCAGCGGGATAACCGGGGAGCTGTTTTTT.

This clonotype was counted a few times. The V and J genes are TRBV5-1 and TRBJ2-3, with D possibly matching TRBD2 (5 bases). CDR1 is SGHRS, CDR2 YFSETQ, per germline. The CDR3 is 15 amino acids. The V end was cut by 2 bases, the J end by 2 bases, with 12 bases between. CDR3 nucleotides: TGCGCCAGCAGCTTAGAGGACTCATACACAGATACGCAGTATTTT. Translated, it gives CASSLEDSYTDTQYF. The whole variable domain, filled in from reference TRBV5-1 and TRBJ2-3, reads KAGVTQTPRYLIKTRGQQVTLSCSPISGHRSVSWYQQTPGQGLQFLFEYFSETQRNKGNFPGRFSGRQFSNSRSEMNVSTLELGDSALYLCASSLEDSYTDTQYFGPGTRLTVL.

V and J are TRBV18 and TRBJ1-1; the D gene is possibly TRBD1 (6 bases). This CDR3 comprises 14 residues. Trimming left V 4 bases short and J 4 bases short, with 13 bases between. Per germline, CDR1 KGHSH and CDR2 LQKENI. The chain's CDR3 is CASSRGGVSTEAFF. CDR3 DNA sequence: TGTGCCAGCTCACGAGGGGGGGTGAGCACTGAAGCTTTCTTT.

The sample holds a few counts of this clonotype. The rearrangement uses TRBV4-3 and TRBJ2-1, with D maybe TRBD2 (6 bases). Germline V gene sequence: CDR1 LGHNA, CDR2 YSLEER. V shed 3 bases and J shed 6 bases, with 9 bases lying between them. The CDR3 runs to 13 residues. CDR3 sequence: CASSQGTANEQFF. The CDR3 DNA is TGCGCCAGCAGCCAGGGGACTGCCAATGAGCAGTTCTTC.

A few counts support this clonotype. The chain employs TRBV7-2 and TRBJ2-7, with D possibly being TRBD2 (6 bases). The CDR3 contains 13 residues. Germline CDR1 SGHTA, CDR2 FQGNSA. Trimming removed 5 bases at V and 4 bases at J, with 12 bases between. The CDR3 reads CASSPIGRYEQYF. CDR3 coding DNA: TGTGCCAGCAGCCCGATTGGGAGGTACGAGCAGTACTTC. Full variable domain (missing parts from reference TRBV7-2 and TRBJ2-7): GAGVSQSPSNKVTEKGKDVELRCDPISGHTALYWYRQSLGQGLEFLIYFQGNSAPDKSGLPSDRFSAERTGGSVSTLTIQRTQQEDSAVYLCASSPIGRYEQYFGPGTRLTVT.

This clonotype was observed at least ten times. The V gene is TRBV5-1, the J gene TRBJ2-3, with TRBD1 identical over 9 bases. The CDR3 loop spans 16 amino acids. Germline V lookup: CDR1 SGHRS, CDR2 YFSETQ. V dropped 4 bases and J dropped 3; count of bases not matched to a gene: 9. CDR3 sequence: CASSLPKGTGTDTQYF. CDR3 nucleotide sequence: TGCGCCAGCAGCCTCCCGAAGGGGACAGGGACAGATACGCAGTATTTT.

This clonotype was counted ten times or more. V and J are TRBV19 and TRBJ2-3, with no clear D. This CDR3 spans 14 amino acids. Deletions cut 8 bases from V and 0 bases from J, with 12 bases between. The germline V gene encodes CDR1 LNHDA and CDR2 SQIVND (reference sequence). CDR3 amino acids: CASRFAASTDTQYF. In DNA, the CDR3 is TGTGCCAGTCGCTTCGCGGCTAGCACAGATACGCAGTATTTT.

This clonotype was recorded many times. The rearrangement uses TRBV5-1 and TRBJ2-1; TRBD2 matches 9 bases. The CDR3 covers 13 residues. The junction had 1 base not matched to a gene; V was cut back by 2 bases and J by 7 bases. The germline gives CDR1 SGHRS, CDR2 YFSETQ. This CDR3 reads CASSFTSGNEQFF. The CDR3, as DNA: TGCGCCAGCAGCTTCACTAGCGGGAATGAGCAGTTCTTC.

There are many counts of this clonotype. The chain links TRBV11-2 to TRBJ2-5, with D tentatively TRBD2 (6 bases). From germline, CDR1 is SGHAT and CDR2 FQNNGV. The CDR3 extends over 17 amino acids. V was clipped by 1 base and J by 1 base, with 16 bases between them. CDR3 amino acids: CASSLGGDPEPQETQYF. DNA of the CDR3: TGTGCCAGCAGCTTAGGGGGGGACCCTGAACCCCAAGAGACCCAGTACTTC. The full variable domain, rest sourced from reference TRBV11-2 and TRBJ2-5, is EAGVAQSPRYKIIEKRQSVAFWCNPISGHATLYWYQQILGQGPKLLIQFQNNGVVDDSQLPKDRFSAERLKGVDSTLKIQPAKLEDSAVYLCASSLGGDPEPQETQYFGPGTRLLVL.

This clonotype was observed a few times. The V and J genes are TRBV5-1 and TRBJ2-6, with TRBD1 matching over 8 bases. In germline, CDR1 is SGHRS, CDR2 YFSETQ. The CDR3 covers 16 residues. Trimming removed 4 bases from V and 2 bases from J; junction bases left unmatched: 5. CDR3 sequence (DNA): TGCGCCAGCAGCCTACTGACAGGGGCTGGGGCCAACGTCCTGACTTTC. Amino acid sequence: CASSLLTGAGANVLTF.

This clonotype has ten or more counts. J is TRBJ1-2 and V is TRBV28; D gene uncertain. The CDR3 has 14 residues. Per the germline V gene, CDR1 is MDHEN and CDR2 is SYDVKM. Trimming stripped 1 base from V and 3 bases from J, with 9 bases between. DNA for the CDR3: TGTGCCAGCAGTTTATTGAGGGAGTACTATGGCTACACCTTC. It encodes CASSLLREYYGYTF.

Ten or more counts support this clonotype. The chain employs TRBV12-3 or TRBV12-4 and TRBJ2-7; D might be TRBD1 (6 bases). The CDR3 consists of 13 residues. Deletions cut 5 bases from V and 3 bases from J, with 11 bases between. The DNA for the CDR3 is TGTGCCAGCAGTGTCAGGACAGACTACGAGCAGTACTTC. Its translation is CASSVRTDYEQYF.

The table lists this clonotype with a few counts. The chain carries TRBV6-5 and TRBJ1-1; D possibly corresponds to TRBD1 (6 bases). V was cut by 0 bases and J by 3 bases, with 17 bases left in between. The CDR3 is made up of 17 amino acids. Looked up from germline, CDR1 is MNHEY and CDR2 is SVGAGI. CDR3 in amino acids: CASSYSSPSGADTEAFF. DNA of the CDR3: TGTGCCAGCAGTTACTCGAGTCCGTCAGGGGCGGACACTGAAGCTTTCTTT.

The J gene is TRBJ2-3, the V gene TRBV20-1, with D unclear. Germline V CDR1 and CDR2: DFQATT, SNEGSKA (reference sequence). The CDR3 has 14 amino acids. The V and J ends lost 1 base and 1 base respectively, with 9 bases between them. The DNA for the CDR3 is TGCAGTGCTAGAGTGACACCTCGCACAGATACGCAGTATTTT. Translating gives CSARVTPRTDTQYF.

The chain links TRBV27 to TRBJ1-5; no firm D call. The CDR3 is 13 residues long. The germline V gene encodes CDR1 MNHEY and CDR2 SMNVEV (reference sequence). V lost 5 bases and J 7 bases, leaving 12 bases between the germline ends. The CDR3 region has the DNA TGTGCCAGCAGTCCAATTGGGGAACAGCCCCAGCATTTT. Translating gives CASSPIGEQPQHF.

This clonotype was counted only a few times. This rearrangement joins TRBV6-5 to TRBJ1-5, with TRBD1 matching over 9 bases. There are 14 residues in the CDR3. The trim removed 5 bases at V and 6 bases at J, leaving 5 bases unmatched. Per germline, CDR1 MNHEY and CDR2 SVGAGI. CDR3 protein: CASSPTGGTQPQHF. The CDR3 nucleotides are TGTGCCAGCAGTCCGACAGGGGGAACTCAGCCCCAGCATTTT.

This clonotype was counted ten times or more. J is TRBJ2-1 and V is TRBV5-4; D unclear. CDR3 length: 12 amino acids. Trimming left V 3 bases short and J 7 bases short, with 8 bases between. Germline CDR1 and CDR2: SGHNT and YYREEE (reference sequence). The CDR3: CASSSWGNEQFF. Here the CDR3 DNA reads TGTGCCAGCAGCTCTTGGGGTAATGAGCAGTTCTTC. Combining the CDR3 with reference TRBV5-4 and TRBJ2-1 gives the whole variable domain ETGVTQSPTHLIKTRGQQVTLRCSSQSGHNTVSWYQQALGQGPQFIFQYYREEENGRGNFPPRFSGLQFPNYSSELNVNALELDDSALYLCASSSWGNEQFFGPGTRLTVL.

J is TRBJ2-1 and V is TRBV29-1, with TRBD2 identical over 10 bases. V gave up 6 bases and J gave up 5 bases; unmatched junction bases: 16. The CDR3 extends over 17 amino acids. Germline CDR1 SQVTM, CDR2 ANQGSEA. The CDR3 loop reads CSVHLIGSGGLNNEQFF. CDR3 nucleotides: TGCAGCGTCCATCTCATCGGTAGCGGGGGGCTTAACAATGAGCAGTTCTTC.

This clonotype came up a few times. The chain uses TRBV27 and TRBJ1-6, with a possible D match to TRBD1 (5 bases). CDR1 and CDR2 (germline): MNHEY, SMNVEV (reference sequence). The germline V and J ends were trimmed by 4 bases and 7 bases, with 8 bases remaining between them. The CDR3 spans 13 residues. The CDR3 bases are TGTGCCAGCAGTTATACAGGAAATTCACCCCTCCACTTT. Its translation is CASSYTGNSPLHF.

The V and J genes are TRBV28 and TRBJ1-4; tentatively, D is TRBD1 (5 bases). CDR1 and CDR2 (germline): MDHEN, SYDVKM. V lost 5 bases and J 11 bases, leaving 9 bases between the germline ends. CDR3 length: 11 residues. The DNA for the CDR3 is TGTGCCAGCAGTACCAACAGGAAACTGTTTTTT. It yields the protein CASSTNRKLFF.

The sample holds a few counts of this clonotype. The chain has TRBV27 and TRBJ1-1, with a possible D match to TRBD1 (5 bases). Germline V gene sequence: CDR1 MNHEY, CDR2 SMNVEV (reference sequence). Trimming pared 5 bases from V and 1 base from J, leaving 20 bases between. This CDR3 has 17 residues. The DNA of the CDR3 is TGTGCCAGCAGTCATAAGGACCCAAGTGGGACGAACACTGAAGCTTTCTTT. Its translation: CASSHKDPSGTNTEAFF.

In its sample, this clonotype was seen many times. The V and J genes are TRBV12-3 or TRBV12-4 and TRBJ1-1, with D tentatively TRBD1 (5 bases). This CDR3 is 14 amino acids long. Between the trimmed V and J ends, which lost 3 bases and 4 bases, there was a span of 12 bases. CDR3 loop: CASSFSRGATEAFF. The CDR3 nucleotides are TGTGCCAGCAGTTTTTCAAGGGGAGCCACTGAAGCTTTCTTT.

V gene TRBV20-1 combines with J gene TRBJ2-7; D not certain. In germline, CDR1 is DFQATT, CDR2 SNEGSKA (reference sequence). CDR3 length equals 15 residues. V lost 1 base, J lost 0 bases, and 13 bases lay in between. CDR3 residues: CSARGARAVSYEQYF. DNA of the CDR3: TGCAGTGCTAGAGGGGCTCGGGCAGTCTCCTACGAGCAGTACTTC.

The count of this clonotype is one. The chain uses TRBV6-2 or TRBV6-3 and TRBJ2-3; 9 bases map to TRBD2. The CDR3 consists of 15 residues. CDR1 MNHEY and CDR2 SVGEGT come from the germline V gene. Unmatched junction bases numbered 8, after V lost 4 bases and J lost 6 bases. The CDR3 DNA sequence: TGTGCCAGCAGTTCCGTGGGACTAGCTACGGATACGCAGTATTTT. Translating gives CASSSVGLATDTQYF.

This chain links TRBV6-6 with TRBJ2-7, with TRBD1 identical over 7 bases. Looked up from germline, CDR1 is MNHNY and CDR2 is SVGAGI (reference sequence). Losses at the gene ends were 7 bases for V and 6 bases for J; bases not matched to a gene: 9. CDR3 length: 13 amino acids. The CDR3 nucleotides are TGTGCCAGCACTCTAGGGGCAGGGGGCGAGCAGTACTTC. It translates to CASTLGAGGEQYF.

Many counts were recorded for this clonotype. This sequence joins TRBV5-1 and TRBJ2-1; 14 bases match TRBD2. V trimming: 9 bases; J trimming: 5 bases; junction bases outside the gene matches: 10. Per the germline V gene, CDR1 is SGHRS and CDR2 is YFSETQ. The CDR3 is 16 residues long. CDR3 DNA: TGCGCCACCCGCTTAGAGACTAGCGGGAGGGACAATGAGCAGTTCTTC. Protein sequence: CATRLETSGRDNEQFF. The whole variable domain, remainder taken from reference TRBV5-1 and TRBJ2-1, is KAGVTQTPRYLIKTRGQQVTLSCSPISGHRSVSWYQQTPGQGLQFLFEYFSETQRNKGNFPGRFSGRQFSNSRSEMNVSTLELGDSALYLCATRLETSGRDNEQFFGPGTRLTVL.

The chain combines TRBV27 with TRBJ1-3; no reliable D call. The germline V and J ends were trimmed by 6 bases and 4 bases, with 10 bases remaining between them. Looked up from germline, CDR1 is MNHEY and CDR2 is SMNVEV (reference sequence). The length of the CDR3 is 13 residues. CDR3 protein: CASRTGVGNTIYF. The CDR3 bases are TGTGCCAGCAGAACGGGAGTCGGAAACACCATATATTTT.